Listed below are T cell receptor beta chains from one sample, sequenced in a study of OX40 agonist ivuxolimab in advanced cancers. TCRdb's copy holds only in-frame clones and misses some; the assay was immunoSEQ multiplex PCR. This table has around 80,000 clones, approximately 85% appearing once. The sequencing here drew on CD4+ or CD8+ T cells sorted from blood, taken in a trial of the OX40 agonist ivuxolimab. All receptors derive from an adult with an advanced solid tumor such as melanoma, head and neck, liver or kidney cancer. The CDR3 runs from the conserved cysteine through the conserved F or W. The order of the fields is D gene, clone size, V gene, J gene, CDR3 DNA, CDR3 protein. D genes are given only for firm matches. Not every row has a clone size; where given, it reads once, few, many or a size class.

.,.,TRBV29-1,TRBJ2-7,TGCAGCGTTGGCCCCAGGCAGGGTATCTACGAGCAGTACTTC,CSVGPRQGIYEQYF
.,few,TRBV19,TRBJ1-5,TGTGCCAGTAGTATGACAGGTTATCAGCCCCAGCATTTT,CASSMTGYQPQHF
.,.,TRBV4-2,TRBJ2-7,TGTGCCAGCAGCCAAGGGGCAGGGAGCTCCTACGAGCAGTACTTC,CASSQGAGSSYEQYF
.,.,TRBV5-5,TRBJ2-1,TGTGCCAGCAGCCCAGGGTCATTCAATGAGCAGTTCTTC,CASSPGSFNEQFF
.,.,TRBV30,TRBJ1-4,TGTGCCTGGAGTGGGTTTTCAACTAATGAAAAACTGTTTTTT,CAWSGFSTNEKLFF
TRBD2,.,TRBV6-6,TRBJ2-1,TGTGCCAGCAGTTACACTGGGGGCCTAGCGGGGGGGCAGTTCTTC,CASSYTGGLAGGQFF
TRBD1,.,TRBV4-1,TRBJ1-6,TGCGCCAGCAGACCTCGACAGGGTAGTATTTCACCCCTCCACTTT,CASRPRQGSISPLHF
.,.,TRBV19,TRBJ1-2,TGTGCCAGTAACACTTACGCCGGGACCTATGGCTACACCTTC,CASNTYAGTYGYTF
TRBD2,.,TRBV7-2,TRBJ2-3,TGTGCCAGCAGCCCTCCGTCGGGCGGGGGGCCCACAGATACGCAGTATTTT,CASSPPSGGGPTDTQYF
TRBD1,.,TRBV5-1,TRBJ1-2,TGCGCCAGCAAGGTACAGGGGGATTACTATGGCTACACCTTC,CASKVQGDYYGYTF
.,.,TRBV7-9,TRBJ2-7,TGTGCCAGCAGCCGCACACCGCACCTCTACGAGCAGTACTTC,CASSRTPHLYEQYF
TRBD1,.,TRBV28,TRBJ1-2,TGTGCCAGCAGGACACAGGGGAGTATAGACTATGGCTACACCTTC,CASRTQGSIDYGYTF
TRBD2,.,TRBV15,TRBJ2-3,TGTGCCACCAGCAGAGTTAGCGGGGGGGCGGCAGATACGCAGTATTTT,CATSRVSGGAADTQYF
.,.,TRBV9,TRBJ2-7,TGTGCCAGCAGCGTAGCTGGGGTTTTCCCCCACGAGCAGTACTTC,CASSVAGVFPHEQYF
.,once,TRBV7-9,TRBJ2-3,TGTGCCAGCAGCAGACCCCCGACGGGGGGCACAGATACGCAGTATTTT,CASSRPPTGGTDTQYF
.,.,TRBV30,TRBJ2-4,TGTGCCTGGAGTGTACGGGGCTTTACCAAAAACATTCAGTACTTC,CAWSVRGFTKNIQYF
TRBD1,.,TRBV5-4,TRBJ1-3,TGTGCCAGCAGCTTGGGGGACAGAGGGACCATATATTTT,CASSLGDRGTIYF
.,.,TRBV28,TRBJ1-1,TGTGCCAGCGGGGGGGACTTCAGGGTCAACACTGAAGCTTTCTTT,CASGGDFRVNTEAFF
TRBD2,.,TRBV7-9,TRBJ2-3,TGTGCCAGCAGCTTACGGGGGGTAAGCACAGATACGCAGTATTTT,CASSLRGVSTDTQYF